These T cell receptor beta chains were read from a single sample in a study of T-cell memory formation after mild COVID-19. MiXCR, applied by TCRdb to the 5' RACE reads, yields one record per CDR3 protein. This sample has about 280,000 distinct CDR3 sequences, with 8.2% found just once. The specimen was PBMCs or a T cell subset sorted from them (not recorded which). The receptors come from a man younger than 35 who had mild COVID-19 (a few samples of this study predate the infection). Cell type and time point are not known. The CDR3 runs from the conserved cysteine through the conserved F or W. D genes are given only for firm matches. Some rows have no size entry. The others give once, few or many, or a class for an expanded clone.

size: -; V: TRBV5-1; J: TRBJ2-2; D: TRBD2; CDR3: CASSLRLAGGSTGELFF; DNA: TGCGCCAGCAGCTTGCGTCTAGCGGGGGGATCCACCGGGGAGCTGTTTTTT
size: few; V: TRBV10-3; J: TRBJ2-2; D: TRBD2; CDR3: CAISPTTSSSIGELFF; DNA: TGTGCCATCAGCCCTACGACTAGCTCGTCTATCGGGGAGCTGTTTTTT
size: -; V: TRBV28; J: TRBJ2-5; D: TRBD2; CDR3: CASSAHPSGETQYF; DNA: TGTGCCAGCTCGGCCCACCCTAGCGGGGAGACCCAGTACTTC
size: few; V: TRBV30; J: TRBJ1-4; D: TRBD1; CDR3: CAWQDREREKLFF; DNA: TGTGCCTGGCAAGACAGGGAACGTGAAAAACTGTTTTTT
size: few; V: TRBV10-3; J: TRBJ1-2; D: -; CDR3: CAISESSRGNYGYTF; DNA: TGTGCCATCAGTGAGTCGAGCCGGGGTAACTATGGCTACACCTTC
size: -; V: TRBV9; J: TRBJ2-7; D: -; CDR3: CASSPSGVSSYEQYF; DNA: TGTGCCAGCAGCCCCTCCGGGGTTAGCTCCTACGAGCAGTACTTC
size: -; V: TRBV20-1; J: TRBJ1-6; D: TRBD1; CDR3: CSARGTGTGGSPLHF; DNA: TGCAGTGCTAGAGGAACCGGGACAGGGGGCTCACCCCTCCACTTT
size: -; V: TRBV5-1; J: TRBJ2-1; D: TRBD2; CDR3: CASSLAAGLAGSSQFF; DNA: TGCGCCAGCAGCTTGGCCGCAGGACTAGCGGGAAGTTCTCAGTTCTTC
size: many; V: TRBV3-1; J: TRBJ1-5; D: -; CDR3: CASSQSDSDQPQHF; DNA: TGTGCCAGCAGCCAATCGGACAGTGATCAGCCCCAGCATTTT
size: -; V: TRBV5-1; J: TRBJ1-2; D: -; CDR3: CASSLGGSKGYTF; DNA: TGCGCCAGCAGCTTGGGGGGCTCGAAAGGCTACACCTTC
size: few; V: TRBV18; J: TRBJ1-1; D: TRBD1; CDR3: CASSLGVGDSTEAFF; DNA: TGTGCCAGCTCACTGGGGGTCGGGGACAGCACTGAAGCTTTCTTT
size: many; V: TRBV7-9; J: TRBJ1-3; D: TRBD1; CDR3: CASSTGGSGNTIYF; DNA: TGTGCCAGCAGCACAGGGGGCTCTGGAAACACCATATATTTT
size: few; V: TRBV7-2; J: TRBJ1-2; D: -; CDR3: CASSPSAGLYGYTF; DNA: TGTGCCAGCAGCCCGTCGGCGGGACTTTATGGCTACACCTTC
size: -; V: TRBV4-3; J: TRBJ2-3; D: -; CDR3: CASSPRTTGPADTQYF; DNA: TGCGCCAGCAGCCCGCGGACTACCGGACCAGCGGATACGCAGTATTTT
size: few; V: TRBV5-1; J: TRBJ1-1; D: -; CDR3: CASSLEPGAITEAFF; DNA: TGCGCCAGCAGCTTGGAGCCGGGGGCGATCACTGAAGCTTTCTTT
size: many; V: TRBV7-2; J: TRBJ2-1; D: TRBD1; CDR3: CASSAGTVNEQFF; DNA: TGTGCCAGCAGCGCCGGGACAGTCAATGAGCAGTTCTTC
size: -; V: TRBV6-6; J: TRBJ1-2; D: -; CDR3: CASSYTQDVSTF; DNA: TGTGCCAGCAGTTACACGCAGGATGTCTCCACCTTC
size: -; V: TRBV4-2; J: TRBJ2-3; D: -; CDR3: CASSQDRGARSRFDTQYF; DNA: TGTGCCAGCAGCCAAGATAGGGGGGCCCGCTCGCGTTTTGATACGCAGTATTTT
size: few; V: TRBV14; J: TRBJ2-1; D: -; CDR3: CASSQVLVGEQFF; DNA: TGTGCCAGCAGCCAAGTCTTAGTCGGTGAGCAGTTCTTC
size: few; V: TRBV3-1; J: TRBJ2-3; D: -; CDR3: CASSQALARRTDTQYF; DNA: TGTGCCAGCAGCCAAGCTCTAGCGAGACGCACAGATACGCAGTATTTT
size: few; V: TRBV7-2; J: TRBJ2-1; D: -; CDR3: CASSGGPSNEQFF; DNA: TGTGCCAGCAGCGGGGGGCCTTCTAATGAGCAGTTCTTC
size: few; V: TRBV27; J: TRBJ2-5; D: TRBD2; CDR3: CASSFKPTSGAETQYF; DNA: TGTGCCAGCAGTTTTAAGCCGACTAGCGGGGCGGAGACCCAGTACTTC
size: -; V: TRBV25-1; J: TRBJ2-4; D: TRBD1; CDR3: CASSATGTGANIQYF; DNA: TGTGCCAGCAGTGCTACCGGGACAGGGGCAAACATTCAGTACTTC
size: few; V: TRBV20-1; J: TRBJ2-7; D: -; CDR3: CSAPTGRASYEQYF; DNA: TGCAGTGCGCCTACAGGGAGAGCTTCCTACGAGCAGTACTTC
size: -; V: TRBV7-3; J: TRBJ2-3; D: TRBD2; CDR3: CASSLGGRGTTDTQYF; DNA: TGTGCCAGCAGCCTAGGCGGGCGGGGGACCACAGATACGCAGTATTTT
size: few; V: TRBV7-8; J: TRBJ2-1; D: -; CDR3: CASSYRTLSINEQFF; DNA: TGTGCCAGCAGCTATAGGACTCTGAGCATAAATGAGCAGTTCTTC
size: few; V: TRBV18; J: TRBJ1-4; D: -; CDR3: CASSRASEKLFF; DNA: TGTGCCAGCTCCCGTGCAAGCGAAAAACTGTTTTTT
size: many; V: TRBV7-2; J: TRBJ1-2; D: -; CDR3: CASSLNELGSNYGYTF; DNA: TGTGCCAGCAGCTTAAACGAGCTCGGATCTAACTATGGCTACACCTTC
size: -; V: TRBV7-2; J: TRBJ1-3; D: -; CDR3: CASSSGGRTTGNTIYF; DNA: TGTGCCAGCAGCTCAGGAGGACGGACAACTGGAAACACCATATATTTT